This T cell receptor (beta chain) was found in a study of blood T cell repertoires in COVID-19. Looking at the study overall: PBMCs, B-cell-depleted T cells, or T cells were the source of the cDNA or gDNA that made up the material.

V lost 0 bases to trimming and J lost 7 bases, with 4 bases between them. Germline-derived CDR1 and CDR2 are ENHRY and SYGVKD. The CDR3 covers 13 residues. This clone occurred once. How the authors handled the data: Scientists estimated how many nucleated cells there were by amplifying reference gene primers. Produced via immunoSEQ multiplex PCR; TCRdb's table is partial and in-frame only. V and J calls and clone size follow that table, whereas D and trimming were derived from the DNA. The sample comprises some 210,000 clones, 75% to 90% of which are singletons, and around 9.2% rests with the top ten.

The V gene is TRBV10-3, the J gene TRBJ1-6; D unclear. The material sequenced was PBMCs or T cells enriched from blood (not recorded which). This clonotype originated in a man aged 35-49 years who had recovered from COVID-19. The DNA for the CDR3 is TGTGCCATCAGTGAGTCCAGAAATTCACCCCTCCACTTT. This codes for CAISESRNSPLHF.